The clone carrying this T cell receptor (beta chain) was picked up a small number of times. Its antigen is as yet unknown. Axillary draining lymph nodes of breast cancer patients supplied the node samples. This entry comes from a study of breast tumors, draining lymph nodes, adjacent tissues. Study outcomes and limitations: Luminal-like breast cancer showed significantly greater tumor-nontumor repertoire similarity than basal-like breast cancer did. Tumors had less TCR diversity than lymph nodes, more than nontumor tissue.

Using its own MiXCR run on the multiplex PCR reads, TCRdb lists one record per CDR3 protein. Here the sample spans 200,000 or so distinct CDR3 sequences, approximately 33% being singletons. The sequence was obtained from a female donor with breast cancer. Some clones in this sample may be carry-over from other donors' samples. The sequenced material came from axillary lymph node tissue.

The CDR3 reads CASSWDRGVSGNQPQHF. CDR3 sequence (DNA): TGTGCCAGCAGCTGGGACAGGGGGGTTAGTGGCAATCAGCCCCAGCATTTT. The chain uses TRBV28 and TRBJ1-5, with 11 bases fitting TRBD1. The length of the CDR3 is 17 residues. Germline CDR1 and CDR2: MDHEN and SYDVKM. The junction had 9 bases not matched to a gene; V was cut back by 6 bases and J by 2 bases. The whole variable domain, remainder taken from reference TRBV28 and TRBJ1-5, is DVKVTQSSRYLVKRTGEKVFLECVQDMDHENMFWYRQDPGLGLRLIYFSYDVKMKEKGDIPEGYSVSREKKERFSLILESASTNQTSMYLCASSWDRGVSGNQPQHFGDGTRLSIL.